Below are 32 T cell receptor beta chains sequenced from a single sample in a study of PD-L1 blockade in urothelial cancer. This table comes from immunoSEQ multiplex PCR, and its TCRdb copy is limited to in-frame clones, with some not included. The sample has about 50,000 clones; roughly 75% are singletons. The sample's time point: pretreatment peripheral blood. Sequencing used PBMCs, obtained around atezolizumab (anti-PD-L1) treatment. These receptors all stem from a man between 65 and 85 years old with urothelial cancer.

CDR3 sequence: CASSERRVNSPLHF. The CDR3, as DNA: TGTGCCAGCAGTGAACGCAGGGTGAATTCACCCCTCCACTTT. This sequence joins TRBV2 and TRBJ1-6; D is perhaps TRBD1 (5 bases). CDR3 size: 14 residues. Trimming took 2 bases from V and 7 from J, leaving 9 bases between them. CDR1 and CDR2 from the germline V gene are SNHLY and FYNNEI.

The chain has TRBV19 and TRBJ1-4, with a weak D call TRBD1 (6 bases). V gave up 5 bases and J gave up 12 bases, with 13 bases separating them. CDR1 is LNHDA and CDR2 is SQIVND in the germline V gene (reference sequence). The CDR3 covers 12 residues. CDR3 residues: CASSRVQGELFF. The CDR3 DNA reads TGTGCCAGTAGTCGGGTACAGGGAGAACTGTTTTTT. The full variable domain, its missing parts supplied by reference TRBV19 and TRBJ1-4, is DGGITQSPKYLFRKEGQNVTLSCEQNLNHDAMYWYRQDPGQGLRLIYYSQIVNDFQKGDIAEGYSVSREKKESFPLTVTSAQKNPTAFYLCASSRVQGELFFGSGTQLSVL.

V and J are TRBV6-6 and TRBJ2-3; D is perhaps TRBD2 (5 bases). The germline V gene encodes CDR1 MNHNY and CDR2 SVGAGI (reference sequence). This CDR3 is 14 amino acids long. Deletions cut 7 bases from V and 1 base from J, with 12 bases between. CDR3 in DNA: TGTGCCAGCATAAGGACTCCCCGCACAGATACGCAGTATTTT. Its protein product is CASIRTPRTDTQYF.

This clone was observed a handful of times. The chain is built from TRBV4-2 and TRBJ1-4; 10 positions match TRBD1. J was trimmed by 6 bases and V by 2 bases; bases with no gene match: 3. The CDR3 contains 15 residues. CDR1 is LGHNA, CDR2 YNFKEQ, per germline. In nucleotides, the CDR3 is TGTGCCAGCAGCCAAAGGACAGGGGGAGATGAAAAACTGTTTTTT. As protein: CASSQRTGGDEKLFF.

The CDR3 DNA follows: TGTGCCAGCAGCCGTACAGGGGGCACGATGACCAAAAACATTCAGTACTTC. Its protein is CASSRTGGTMTKNIQYF. The V call is TRBV5-8, the J call TRBJ2-4; 9 bases map to TRBD1. Germline assignment: CDR1 SGHTS and CDR2 YDEGEE. Losses at the gene ends were 4 bases for V and 2 bases for J; bases not matched to a gene: 10. This CDR3 comprises 17 residues.

The chain uses TRBV13 and TRBJ2-3; TRBD2 agrees at 7 bases. Germline CDR1 and CDR2: PRHDT and FYEKMQ (reference sequence). The length of the CDR3 is 16 residues. With 4 bases clipped from V and 0 bases from J, the junction kept 7 bases outside the gene matches. In DNA form, the CDR3 reads TGTGCCAGCAGCTCCCTAGCGGCAACTAGCACAGATACGCAGTATTTT. Residues: CASSSLAATSTDTQYF.

The gene calls are TRBV7-6 and TRBJ2-6; D not certain. The CDR3 covers 14 residues. The V gene lost 2 bases and the J gene lost 2 bases, with 4 bases spanning the gap. Germline CDR1 SGHVS, CDR2 FNYEAQ. In DNA form, the CDR3 reads TGTGCCAGCAGCTTAACTACTGGGGCCAACGTCCTGACTTTC. Translated: CASSLTTGANVLTF.

V gene TRBV6-6 combines with J gene TRBJ2-3; weak D call: TRBD1 (5 bases). This CDR3 contains 12 residues. In germline, CDR1 is MNHNY, CDR2 SVGAGI (reference sequence). Trimming took off 6 bases at V and 4 bases at J, with 8 bases between the two ends. In DNA, the CDR3 is TGTGCCAGCAGCAGGGCCGCAGATACGCAGTATTTT. Protein sequence: CASSRAADTQYF.

The chain links TRBV5-4 to TRBJ2-5; 9 bases match TRBD1. Germline lookup yields CDR1 SGHNT and CDR2 YYREEE (reference sequence). CDR3 length: 15 amino acids. The V segment lost 5 bases and the J segment 4 bases; nucleotides outside the gene matches: 9. The CDR3 DNA reads TGTGCCAGCAGATGGGGACAGGGACGTGGAGAGACCCAGTACTTC. Protein sequence: CASRWGQGRGETQYF.

In this sample, this clone turned up once. The chain combines TRBV7-8 with TRBJ2-7; TRBD1 agrees at 7 bases. CDR3 length: 16 amino acids. J was trimmed by 0 bases and V by 1 base; bases with no gene match: 6. CDR1 SGHVS and CDR2 FQNEAQ come from the germline V gene. The CDR3 DNA sequence: TGTGCCAGCAGCTTAGTAGGGGGCGCTGCCTCCTACGAGCAGTACTTC. Protein sequence: CASSLVGGAASYEQYF.

J is TRBJ1-2 and V is TRBV15; 8 positions match TRBD1. Trimming took 0 bases from V and 8 from J; bases not matched to a gene: 5. The germline gives CDR1 LNHNV, CDR2 YYDKDF (reference sequence). CDR3 length: 14 residues. The chain's CDR3 is CATSRDRQGQGYTF. CDR3 DNA: TGTGCCACCAGCAGAGATCGACAGGGGCAGGGCTACACCTTC.

The chain joins TRBV7-8 to TRBJ2-1; 9 bases fit TRBD2. V was clipped by 2 bases and J by 3 bases; unmatched bases: 11. From germline, CDR1 is SGHVS and CDR2 FQNEAQ. The CDR3 consists of 18 residues. Here the CDR3 DNA reads TGTGCCAGCAGCTTAAGACGGCCCCTAGCGGGAATCTACAATGAGCAGTTCTTC. It specifies CASSLRRPLAGIYNEQFF.

This clone was seen once. V and J are TRBV19 and TRBJ2-4; 10 bases match TRBD2. V shed 1 base and J 2 bases; nucleotides not matched to a gene: 2. The CDR3 loop spans 16 amino acids. Germline V lookup: CDR1 LNHDA, CDR2 SQIVND (reference sequence). CDR3 in amino acids: CASSIGSGGTKNIQYF. CDR3 DNA: TGTGCCAGTAGTATAGGTAGCGGGGGGACCAAAAACATTCAGTACTTC.

The chain uses TRBV19 and TRBJ1-3; no clear D. The V and J ends lost 7 bases and 0 bases respectively, with 13 bases between them. This CDR3 has 15 residues. In germline, CDR1 is LNHDA, CDR2 SQIVND (reference sequence). CDR3 in DNA: TGTGCCAGTACGACGACGGCGGTCTCTGGAAACACCATATATTTT. Protein sequence: CASTTTAVSGNTIYF.

This clone was picked up one time. The chain recombines TRBV27 with TRBJ2-3; 8 nucleotides line up with TRBD1. This CDR3 contains 16 residues. The V gene's germline CDR1 is MNHEY and CDR2 SMNVEV (reference sequence). With 3 bases clipped from V and 2 bases from J, the junction kept 7 bases outside the gene matches. The CDR3 spells CASSFRQGINTDTQYF. The CDR3 region has the DNA TGTGCCAGCAGTTTTAGACAGGGGATTAACACAGATACGCAGTATTTT.

CDR3 region: CASSSRTSEMAATYNEQFF. The CDR3 coding sequence is TGTGCCAGCAGCTCTCGGACTAGCGAAATGGCTGCGACCTACAATGAGCAGTTCTTC. The gene calls are TRBV7-8 and TRBJ2-1; 9 nucleotides align to TRBD2. Germline CDR1 reads SGHVS; CDR2 reads FQNEAQ. J was trimmed by 2 bases and V by 4 bases; bases with no gene match: 15. The CDR3 runs to 19 residues.

The genes are TRBV19 and TRBJ2-7; TRBD1 matches 11 bases. After removal of 2 bases from V and 1 base from J, the junction contained 1 base not matched to a gene. This CDR3 comprises 15 residues. Looked up from germline, CDR1 is LNHDA and CDR2 is SQIVND (reference sequence). CDR3 residues: CASSIRDRGSYEQYF. In DNA, the CDR3 is TGTGCCAGTAGTATAAGGGACAGGGGGTCCTACGAGCAGTACTTC.

This chain uses TRBV6-5 with TRBJ2-6, with D perhaps matching TRBD1 (5 bases). Germline CDR1 reads MNHEY; CDR2 reads SVGAGI. The CDR3 spans 16 residues. V lost 4 bases and J 0 bases, leaving 10 bases between the germline ends. As DNA, the CDR3 is TGTGCCAGCAGTTCCCAGGGCAGCTCTGGGGCCAACGTCCTGACTTTC. It yields the protein CASSSQGSSGANVLTF.

The gene calls are TRBV5-6 and TRBJ2-1; D possibly corresponds to TRBD2 (6 bases). The germline V gene has CDR1 SGHDT and CDR2 YYEEEE. The length of the CDR3 is 13 residues. V shed 0 bases and J shed 9 bases, with 10 bases lying between them. CDR3 region: CASSLARRGEQFF. The CDR3, as DNA: TGTGCCAGCAGCTTGGCGCGGAGGGGTGAGCAGTTCTTC.

V and J are TRBV7-2 and TRBJ2-1, with 8 bases matching TRBD2. The length of the CDR3 is 15 residues. V shed 1 base, J shed 5 bases, and the junction held 4 bases outside the gene matches. The germline V gene encodes CDR1 SGHTA and CDR2 FQGNSA. CDR3 residues: CASSLVAGGNNEQFF. DNA for the CDR3: TGTGCCAGCAGCTTAGTGGCGGGGGGAAACAATGAGCAGTTCTTC.

This clone was seen only once. J is TRBJ2-1 and V is TRBV11-2; a weak D match, TRBD1 (6 bases). The CDR3 covers 14 residues. CDR1 and CDR2 from the germline V gene are SGHAT and FQNNGV. The V gene lost 3 bases and the J gene lost 5 bases, with 11 bases spanning the gap. CDR3 DNA sequence: TGTGCCAGCAGCTTCTGGACAGTGAACAATGAGCAGTTCTTC. It specifies CASSFWTVNNEQFF.

The rearrangement links TRBV11-2 to TRBJ1-1; a weak D match, TRBD1 (6 bases). This CDR3 has 13 residues. CDR1 SGHAT and CDR2 FQNNGV come from the germline V gene. V was shortened by 3 bases and J by 4 bases, with 9 bases between the two germline ends. The CDR3 here is CASSFRGPTEAFF. Here the CDR3 DNA reads TGTGCCAGCAGCTTCAGGGGCCCCACTGAAGCTTTCTTT.

The CDR3 DNA reads TGTGCCAGCAGTTACGCTAGGACACTTGAGCAGTACTTC. Amino acid sequence: CASSYARTLEQYF. V is TRBV6-5 and J is TRBJ2-7; the D gene is possibly TRBD1 (5 bases). CDR3 length: 13 residues. Germline-derived CDR1 and CDR2 are MNHEY and SVGAGI. V lost 2 bases and J lost 7, with 12 bases in between.

This chain connects TRBV28 to TRBJ1-2, with 7 bases identical to TRBD1. This CDR3 contains 15 residues. With 5 bases clipped from V and 0 bases from J, the junction kept 6 bases outside the gene matches. Germline V gene sequence: CDR1 MDHEN, CDR2 SYDVKM. DNA for the CDR3: TGTGCCAGCAGTCCACCGGGACAGCCTAACTATGGCTACACCTTC. It translates to CASSPPGQPNYGYTF.

The chain combines TRBV7-2 with TRBJ1-5; weak D call: TRBD1 (5 bases). V lost 2 bases to trimming and J lost 2 bases, with 10 bases between them. In germline, CDR1 is SGHTA, CDR2 FQGNSA. This CDR3 spans 15 amino acids. In DNA form, the CDR3 reads TGTGCCAGCAGCTTAAGGGGTCTGGGCAATCAGCCCCAGCATTTT. Its protein is CASSLRGLGNQPQHF.

The rearrangement uses TRBV9 and TRBJ2-7; the match to TRBD2 covers 13 bases. Per germline, CDR1 SGDLS and CDR2 YYNGEE. Trimming removed 4 bases from V and 3 bases from J; junction bases left unmatched: 10. The CDR3 has 17 residues. The CDR3, as DNA: TGTGCCAGCAGCCTAACTAGCGGGAGGGCCGGTGTCTACGAGCAGTACTTC. Translation gives CASSLTSGRAGVYEQYF.

The CDR3 loop is CASSPRLAGVTGELFF. DNA of the CDR3: TGTGCCAGCAGCCCCAGACTAGCGGGGGTTACCGGGGAGCTGTTTTTT. This chain links TRBV5-4 with TRBJ2-2; TRBD2 agrees at 12 bases. CDR3 length equals 16 residues. The germline V gene encodes CDR1 SGHNT and CDR2 YYREEE (reference sequence). V shed 4 bases and J 5 bases; nucleotides not matched to a gene: 6.

The chain recombines TRBV7-2 with TRBJ2-3; a possible D gene is TRBD1 (5 bases). This CDR3 is 16 amino acids long. Trimming pared 4 bases from V and 3 bases from J, leaving 17 bases between. Germline V lookup: CDR1 SGHTA, CDR2 FQGNSA. CDR3: CASSSAARVGTDTQYF. The CDR3 DNA follows: TGTGCCAGCAGCTCAGCCGCCAGGGTTGGGACAGATACGCAGTATTTT.

This clone showed up just once. The chain links TRBV6-5 to TRBJ2-7, with D perhaps matching TRBD1 (5 bases). From germline, CDR1 is MNHEY and CDR2 SVGAGI. The ends were cut back, 0 bases at V and 1 base at J, with 10 bases in the middle. This CDR3 comprises 15 residues. CDR3 nucleotides: TGTGCCAGCAGTTACTCCCCAGGGCGATCCTACGAGCAGTACTTC. Amino acids: CASSYSPGRSYEQYF.

The genes are TRBV6-5 and TRBJ1-4; weak D call: TRBD1 (6 bases). The V end was cut by 4 bases, the J end by 4 bases, with 16 bases between. This CDR3 is built from 16 residues. Germline CDR1 and CDR2: MNHEY and SVGAGI. The CDR3 DNA sequence: TGTGCCAGCAGTTCGGGGGGCGCCGGGTTTAATGAAAAACTGTTTTTT. It codes for CASSSGGAGFNEKLFF.

The chain has TRBV7-2 and TRBJ1-1; D might be TRBD1 (6 bases). The V end lost 4 bases, the J end lost 6 bases, and 9 bases lay between the germline ends. CDR1 is SGHTA and CDR2 is FQGNSA in the germline V gene. The CDR3 totals 12 residues. The CDR3 region has the DNA TGTGCCAGCAGCTCCAGGGGAGCTGAAGCTTTCTTT. The encoded protein is CASSSRGAEAFF.

J is TRBJ1-2 and V is TRBV29-1; TRBD1 matches at 7 bases. Germline V gene sequence: CDR1 SQVTM, CDR2 ANQGSEA. This CDR3 is built from 14 residues. The V gene end was trimmed by 7 bases and the J gene end by 4 bases; junction bases not matched to a gene: 12. CDR3 nucleotides: TGCAGCGCTTATCGGACAGGTTTTATCTATGGCTACACCTTC. Protein product: CSAYRTGFIYGYTF.